The 16 T cell receptor beta chains below all came from one sample that was sequenced in a study of vaccination and CD4 T cells after COVID-19. Treatment noted: roughly 11-day PBMC culture with coronavirus spike peptide pools or control peptides (ViraFEST assay). From the unexposed donor, CD4+ T cells were collected ahead of the COVID-19 pandemic (2011-2018). These receptors' antigens are unknown. The Oncomine TCR Beta short-read assay was applied to DNA of cultured CD4+ T cells. TCRdb used MiXCR to reprocess the PCR reads, holding one entry per CDR3 protein. In the table there are over 2,500 distinct CDR3 sequences, approximately 30% of which are singletons. The sequencing sample was made of CD4+ T cells from blood, cultured in vitro. The receptors stem from a human donor in good health.

This clonotype has a handful of counts. The gene calls are TRBV7-2 and TRBJ1-2, with 9 nucleotides matching TRBD1. Germline values: CDR1 SGHTA, CDR2 FQGNSA. The CDR3 runs to 14 residues. Trimming removed 6 bases from V and 0 bases from J; junction bases left unmatched: 2. Here the CDR3 reads CASRRTGANYGYTF. The CDR3 bases are TGTGCCAGCAGGAGGACAGGGGCTAACTATGGCTACACCTTC.

V usage is TRBV5-1 and J usage is TRBJ1-6; possibly TRBD1 for D (5 bases). Germline V gene data show CDR1 as SGHRS and CDR2 as YFSETQ. V was clipped by 3 bases and J by 7 bases, with 11 bases between them. The CDR3 has 14 residues. CDR3 region: CASSSDSRNSPLHF. DNA for the CDR3: TGCGCCAGCAGCTCTGACAGTCGGAATTCACCCCTCCACTTT.

This clonotype is large in the sample. The rearrangement uses TRBV7-8 and TRBJ1-2; D unclear. This CDR3 comprises 12 residues. CDR1 SGHVS and CDR2 FQNEAQ come from the germline V gene. The germline V and J ends were trimmed by 4 bases and 6 bases, with 9 bases remaining between them. The CDR3 loop reads CASSSGVDGYTF. The CDR3 region has the DNA TGTGCCAGCAGCTCAGGCGTGGATGGCTACACCTTC.

The rearrangement links TRBV20-1 to TRBJ2-7; the match to TRBD2 covers 8 bases. CDR1 and CDR2 from the germline V gene are DFQATT and SNEGSKA (reference sequence). CDR3 length equals 17 residues. Losses at the gene ends were 4 bases for V and 0 bases for J; bases not matched to a gene: 14. The CDR3 DNA reads TGCAGTGCTATGGGCGGACGGGGGGGAGGTAGCTCCTACGAGCAGTACTTC. It is translated as CSAMGGRGGGSSYEQYF.

The V call is TRBV6-5, the J call TRBJ1-3; D remains ambiguous. The germline V and J ends were trimmed by 2 bases and 0 bases, with 5 bases remaining between them. The CDR3 contains 14 residues. CDR1 is MNHEY, CDR2 SVGAGI, per germline. The CDR3 spells CASSYMSSGNTIYF. The CDR3 nucleotides read TGTGCCAGCAGTTACATGAGCTCTGGAAACACCATATATTTT.

This clonotype was seen only a few times. The V gene is TRBV6-4, the J gene TRBJ1-2; D uncertain. This CDR3 is built from 17 residues. Trimming pared 6 bases from V and 3 bases from J, leaving 23 bases between. The germline gives CDR1 MRHNA, CDR2 SNTAGT. The CDR3 DNA follows: TGTGCCAGCAGCGTCAGATATCGGGGAGGAATGCACTATGGCTACACCTTC. It codes for CASSVRYRGGMHYGYTF.

This clonotype was found a few times. V is TRBV20-1 and J is TRBJ2-7, with 9 nucleotides matching TRBD1. The CDR3 is 15 amino acids. Unmatched junction bases numbered 15, after V lost 0 bases and J lost 12 bases. CDR1 is DFQATT and CDR2 is SNEGSKA in the germline V gene (reference sequence). The CDR3 sequence is CSARDQGQGEFASYF. The CDR3 coding sequence is TGCAGTGCTAGAGATCAGGGACAGGGCGAGTTCGCCTCGTACTTC.

The chain employs TRBV12-3 or TRBV12-4 and TRBJ1-5, with D hard to call. V shed 5 bases and J shed 5 bases, with 10 bases lying between them. The CDR3 loop spans 13 amino acids. The CDR3 spells CASSLKEDQPQHF. CDR3 nucleotide sequence: TGTGCCAGCAGTCTTAAAGAGGATCAGCCCCAGCATTTT.

This clonotype was counted between two and nine times. The CDR3 bases are TGTGCCAGCAGCCTAGGGACAGATCTCCCCGGGGAGCTGTTTTTT. Its translation is CASSLGTDLPGELFF. The V and J genes are TRBV5-4 and TRBJ2-2, with 7 bases identical to TRBD1. The CDR3 extends over 15 amino acids. Germline lookup yields CDR1 SGHNT and CDR2 YYREEE (reference sequence). With 4 bases clipped from V and 6 bases from J, the junction kept 9 bases outside the gene matches.

The chain couples TRBV9 to TRBJ2-7, with 8 positions matching TRBD1. V trimming: 4 bases; J trimming: 2 bases; junction bases outside the gene matches: 2. The germline V gene has CDR1 SGDLS and CDR2 YYNGEE. The CDR3 runs 13 residues. Written as DNA, the CDR3 is TGTGCCAGCAGCACGACAGGGGCCTACGAGCAGTACTTC. It codes for CASSTTGAYEQYF. Using reference TRBV9 and TRBJ2-7 for the parts outside the CDR3, the full variable domain is DSGVTQTPKHLITATGQRVTLRCSPRSGDLSVYWYQQSLDQGLQFLIQYYNGEERAKGNILERFSAQQFPDLHSELNLSSLELGDSALYFCASSTTGAYEQYFGPGTRLTVT.

V usage is TRBV11-3 and J usage is TRBJ2-2, with a tentative D call TRBD1 (6 bases). V was pared by 6 bases and J by 1 base, with 15 bases between. The germline V gene has CDR1 SGHNT and CDR2 YENEEA. The length of the CDR3 is 16 residues. CDR3 residues: CASRPSGTKNTGELFF. In nucleotides, the CDR3 is TGTGCCAGCAGGCCGTCCGGGACAAAGAACACCGGGGAGCTGTTTTTT.

This clonotype was observed a single time. The CDR3: CASSVGQAFRSPLHF. The CDR3 DNA reads TGTGCCAGTAGTGTCGGACAGGCGTTTAGGTCACCCCTCCACTTT. The J gene is TRBJ1-6, the V gene TRBV19; 7 bases align to TRBD1. V lost 5 bases to trimming and J lost 10 bases; unmatched junction nucleotides: 11. CDR1 and CDR2 (germline): LNHDA, SQIVND (reference sequence). CDR3 length: 15 residues.

By proportion, this clonotype is medium-sized. Here the CDR3 reads CASSLGQGATYGYTF. The CDR3 coding sequence is TGTGCCAGCAGCTTGGGACAGGGGGCAACTTACGGCTACACCTTC. This sequence joins TRBV11-2 and TRBJ1-2, with 12 bases identical to TRBD1. The length of the CDR3 is 15 residues. The V segment lost 3 bases and the J segment 8 bases; nucleotides outside the gene matches: 7. Germline V gene lookup returns CDR1 SGHAT and CDR2 FQNNGV.

A remark on this clonotype: One end of the junction fails to match germline, which may point to a read error. The CDR3 loop is CANSLGGHYGYTF. The CDR3 DNA follows: TGTGCCAATAGTTTAGGGGGCCACTATGGCTACACCTTC. V usage is TRBV19 and J usage is TRBJ1-2; 7 positions agree with TRBD1. CDR1 is LNHDA and CDR2 is SQIVND in the germline V gene (reference sequence). The CDR3 loop spans 13 amino acids.

The chain recombines TRBV10-1 with TRBJ2-7, with no clear D. This CDR3 has 13 amino acids. Germline-derived CDR1 and CDR2 are WNHNN and SYGVQD (reference sequence). The germline V and J ends were trimmed by 0 bases and 4 bases, with 7 bases remaining between them. CDR3: CASSESRGYEQYF. CDR3 sequence (DNA): TGCGCCAGCAGTGAGTCGCGAGGATACGAGCAGTACTTC.

The rearrangement uses TRBV2 and TRBJ1-1; 8 positions match TRBD1. The J segment lost 1 base and the V segment lost 5 bases, leaving 9 bases of the junction unmatched. CDR3 length: 16 amino acids. Looked up from germline, CDR1 is SNHLY and CDR2 is FYNNEI. CDR3 region: CASSSRAGGSNTEAFF. CDR3 DNA sequence: TGTGCCAGCAGTTCGCGCGCAGGGGGCTCGAACACTGAAGCTTTCTTT.